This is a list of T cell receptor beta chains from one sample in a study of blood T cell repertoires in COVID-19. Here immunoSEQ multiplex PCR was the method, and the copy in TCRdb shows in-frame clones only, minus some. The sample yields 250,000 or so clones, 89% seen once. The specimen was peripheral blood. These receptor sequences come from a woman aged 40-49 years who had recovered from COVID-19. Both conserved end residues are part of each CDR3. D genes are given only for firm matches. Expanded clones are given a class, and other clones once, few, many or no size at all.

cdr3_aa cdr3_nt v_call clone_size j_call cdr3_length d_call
CASSLWGQENEKLFF TGTGCCAGCAGCTTGTGGGGACAGGAGAATGAAAAACTGTTTTTT TRBV5-6 . TRBJ1-4 15 TRBD1
CASSLRGSYNEQFF TGTGCCAGCAGTTTGCGGGGTTCCTACAATGAGCAGTTCTTC TRBV27 . TRBJ2-1 14 .
CASSQDRQFDSEQYF TGTGCCAGCAGCCAAGATCGCCAGTTCGACAGCGAGCAGTACTTC TRBV3-1/TRBV3-2 once TRBJ2-7 15 .
CASSLTGREDYEQYF TGTGCCAGCAGCCTAACGGGGAGGGAGGACTACGAGCAGTACTTC TRBV5-5 . TRBJ2-7 15 TRBD2
CASSRTSGAADTGELFF TGTGCCAGTAGCCGGACTAGCGGGGCCGCGGACACCGGGGAGCTGTTTTTT TRBV19 . TRBJ2-2 17 TRBD2
CASRGLAGNGDTQYF TGTGCCAGCAGGGGACTAGCGGGAAACGGGGATACGCAGTATTTT TRBV2 . TRBJ2-3 15 TRBD2
CASSQGAKETQYF TGCGCCAGCAGCCAAGGGGCTAAAGAGACCCAGTACTTC TRBV4-1 . TRBJ2-5 13 .
CASSPHDRGVNQPQHF TGTGCCAGCAGCCCCCACGACAGGGGGGTGAATCAGCCCCAGCATTTT TRBV7-8 . TRBJ1-5 16 TRBD1
CASSSRGSGRGELFF TGTGCCAGCAGCTCTCGGGGTAGCGGGAGGGGGGAGCTGTTTTTT TRBV11-2 . TRBJ2-2 15 TRBD2
CASSRTGGLSNQPQHF TGTGCCAGCAGCCGGACCGGGGGGTTAAGCAATCAGCCCCAGCATTTT TRBV28 . TRBJ1-5 16 .
CASREAGNIETQYF TGTGCCAGCAGGGAAGCGGGAAATATAGAGACCCAGTACTTC TRBV7-8 . TRBJ2-5 14 TRBD2
CSASEPGATASNQPQHF TGCAGTGCTAGTGAACCAGGGGCGACAGCGAGCAATCAGCCCCAGCATTTT TRBV20-1 once TRBJ1-5 17 .
CASRGTGGEKLFF TGTGCCAGCAGAGGGACAGGGGGTGAAAAACTGTTTTTT TRBV12-3/TRBV12-4 . TRBJ1-4 13 TRBD1
CAISEFMRPGQANTGELFF TGTGCCATCAGTGAATTTATGAGACCGGGACAAGCGAACACCGGGGAGCTGTTTTTT TRBV10-3 . TRBJ2-2 19 .
CASSKMDSSYEQYF TGTGCCAGTAGTAAAATGGACAGCTCCTACGAGCAGTACTTC TRBV19 . TRBJ2-7 14 .
CASSRTVVGNTIYF TGTGCCAGCAGTAGGACAGTGGTCGGAAACACCATATATTTT TRBV6-5 few TRBJ1-3 14 .
CASSRGDFRELFF TGTGCCAGCAGCCGGGGGGATTTTCGGGAGCTGTTTTTT TRBV7-9 . TRBJ2-2 13 TRBD2
CSVSHRGRGTGELFF TGCAGCGTTAGTCATAGAGGGCGGGGCACCGGGGAGCTGTTTTTT TRBV29-1 once TRBJ2-2 15 .
CASLLAGGETQYF TGTGCCAGCCTCCTAGCGGGCGGTGAGACCCAGTACTTC TRBV25-1 . TRBJ2-5 13 TRBD2
CASSLVGAEAFF TGTGCCAGCAGCTTAGTGGGGGCGGAAGCTTTCTTT TRBV7-9 . TRBJ1-1 12 .
CASSLTPSNTGELFF TGTGCTAGCAGCTTAACACCCTCGAACACCGGGGAGCTGTTTTTT TRBV7-7 . TRBJ2-2 15 .
CASTMVGTTTHEQFF TGTGCCAGCACCATGGTCGGGACTACGACTCATGAGCAGTTCTTC TRBV27 . TRBJ2-1 15 TRBD2
CASRLQGANGYTF TGTGCCAGCAGACTACAGGGGGCCAATGGCTACACCTTC TRBV6-5 . TRBJ1-2 13 TRBD1
CASSYGQGGTDTQYF TGTGCCAGCAGTTACGGACAGGGGGGCACAGATACGCAGTATTTT TRBV6-5 once TRBJ2-3 15 TRBD1
CASSPGQGVEKLFF TGCGCCAGCAGCCCGGGACAGGGAGTGGAAAAACTGTTTTTT TRBV5-1 . TRBJ1-4 14 TRBD1
CAWSRQTYNEQFF TGTGCCTGGAGTCGACAGACCTACAATGAGCAGTTCTTC TRBV30 few TRBJ2-1 13 .
CASSSPDRAYNEQFF TGTGCCAGCAGTTCCCCAGACAGGGCGTACAATGAGCAGTTCTTC TRBV6-1 . TRBJ2-1 15 TRBD1